The present T cell receptor (beta chain) was sequenced within a study of Ad26.COV2.S vaccination and SARS-CoV-2 variants. Study information: As a participant in COV1001, the donor was in the Ad26.COV2.S trial arm. Intramuscular Ad26.COV2.S doses were given once or twice, 56 days apart.

In regard to this clone: What it recognizes is unknown.

As to treatment: 15 to 20 received Ad26.COV2.S at low or high dose, single or two shots; 5 received placebo; per-sample allocation not given. At day 63 after the first vaccine or placebo injection, samples were drawn. Wuhan-strain spike was delivered by a replication-incompetent Ad26 vector. Study observations and caveats: Placebo recipients and vaccine recipients were similar in non-spike TCR breadth.

Measured with immunoSEQ multiplex PCR; TCRdb has only the in-frame clones, and not every one. The data hold about 410,000 clones, with 80% to 95% observed a single time. This specimen was peripheral blood, taken in a trial of Ad26.COV2.S vaccine versus placebo. This sequence originates from a person between 18 and 60 years old who received the Ad26.COV2.S COVID-19 vaccine or a placebo.

The CDR3 coding sequence is TGTGCCAGCAGTCCGGGACTCTCCCCGGGCACAGATACGCAGTATTTT. This codes for CASSPGLSPGTDTQYF. This sequence joins TRBV27 and TRBJ2-3; D possibly corresponds to TRBD2 (6 bases). The germline V gene encodes CDR1 MNHEY and CDR2 SMNVEV (reference sequence). CDR3 length: 16 amino acids. The V and J ends lost 5 bases and 1 base respectively, with 16 bases between them.